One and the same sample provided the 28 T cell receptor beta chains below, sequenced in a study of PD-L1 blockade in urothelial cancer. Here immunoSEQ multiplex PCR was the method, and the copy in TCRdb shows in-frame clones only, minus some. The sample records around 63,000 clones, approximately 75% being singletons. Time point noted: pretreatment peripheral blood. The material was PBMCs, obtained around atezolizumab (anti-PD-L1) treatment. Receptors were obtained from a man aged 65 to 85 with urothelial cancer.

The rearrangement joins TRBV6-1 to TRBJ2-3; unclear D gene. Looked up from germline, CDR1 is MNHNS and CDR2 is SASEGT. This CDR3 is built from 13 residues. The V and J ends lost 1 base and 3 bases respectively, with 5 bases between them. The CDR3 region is CASSEGRTDTQYF. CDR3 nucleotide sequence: TGTGCCAGCAGTGAAGGTCGGACAGATACGCAGTATTTT.

CDR3 nucleotide sequence: TGTGCCATCAGGCTGACAGGGGGCACTGAAGCTTTCTTT. Translating gives CAIRLTGGTEAFF. The chain carries TRBV10-3 and TRBJ1-1; 9 bases line up with TRBD1. Germline V gene data show CDR1 as ENHRY and CDR2 as SYGVKD. The CDR3 is 13 residues long. J was trimmed by 4 bases and V by 6 bases; bases with no gene match: 3.

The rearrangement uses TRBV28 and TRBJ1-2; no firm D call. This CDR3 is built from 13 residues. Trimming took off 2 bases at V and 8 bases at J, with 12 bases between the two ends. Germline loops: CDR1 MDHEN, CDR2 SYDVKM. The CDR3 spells CASSLGQDIGYTF. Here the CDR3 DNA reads TGTGCCAGCAGTTTAGGCCAGGATATCGGCTACACCTTC.

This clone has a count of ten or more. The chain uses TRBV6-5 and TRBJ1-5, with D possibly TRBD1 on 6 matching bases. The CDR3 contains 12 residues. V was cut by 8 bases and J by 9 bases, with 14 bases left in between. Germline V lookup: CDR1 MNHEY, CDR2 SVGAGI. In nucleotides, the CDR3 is TGTGCCAGCTGGGACACCGTAGGGCCCCAGCATTTT. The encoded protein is CASWDTVGPQHF.

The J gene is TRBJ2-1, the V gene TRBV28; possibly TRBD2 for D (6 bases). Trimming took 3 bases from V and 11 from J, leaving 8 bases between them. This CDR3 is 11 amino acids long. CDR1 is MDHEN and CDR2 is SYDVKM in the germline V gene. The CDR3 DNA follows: TGTGCCAGCAGTTTGGGACTCAAGCAGTTCTTC. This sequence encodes CASSLGLKQFF.

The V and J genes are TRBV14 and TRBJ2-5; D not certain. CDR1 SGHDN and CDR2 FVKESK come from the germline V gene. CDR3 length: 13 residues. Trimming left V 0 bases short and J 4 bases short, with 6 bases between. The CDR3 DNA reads TGTGCCAGCAGCCAAGATTTGGCAGAGACCCAGTACTTC. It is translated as CASSQDLAETQYF. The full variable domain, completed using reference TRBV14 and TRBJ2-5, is EAGVTQFPSHSVIEKGQTVTLRCDPISGHDNLYWYRRVMGKEIKFLLHFVKESKQDESGMPNNRFLAERTGGTYSTLKVQPAELEDSGVYFCASSQDLAETQYFGPGTRLLVL.

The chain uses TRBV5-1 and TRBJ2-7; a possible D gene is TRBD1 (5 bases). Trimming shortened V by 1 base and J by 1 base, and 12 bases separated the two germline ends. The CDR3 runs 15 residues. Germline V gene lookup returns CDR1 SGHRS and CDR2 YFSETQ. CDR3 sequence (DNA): TGCGCCAGCAGCTTGCACAGGTTGAATTCCTACGAGCAGTACTTC. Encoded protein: CASSLHRLNSYEQYF.

The CDR3 is CASSLSDRERAFF. CDR3 nucleotide sequence: TGTGCCAGCAGTTTATCCGACAGGGAAAGAGCTTTCTTT. The chain recombines TRBV27 with TRBJ1-1, with TRBD1 matching over 7 bases. Germline V gives CDR1 MNHEY, CDR2 SMNVEV (reference sequence). The CDR3 contains 13 residues. V shed 0 bases and J 10 bases; nucleotides not matched to a gene: 5.

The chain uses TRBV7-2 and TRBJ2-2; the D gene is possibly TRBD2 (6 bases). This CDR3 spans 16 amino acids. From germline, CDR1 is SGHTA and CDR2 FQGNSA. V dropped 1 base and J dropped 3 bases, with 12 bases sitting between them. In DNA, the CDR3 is TGTGCCAGCAGCTTAGGGGGGGTCTCTTACACCGGGGAGCTGTTTTTT. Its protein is CASSLGGVSYTGELFF.

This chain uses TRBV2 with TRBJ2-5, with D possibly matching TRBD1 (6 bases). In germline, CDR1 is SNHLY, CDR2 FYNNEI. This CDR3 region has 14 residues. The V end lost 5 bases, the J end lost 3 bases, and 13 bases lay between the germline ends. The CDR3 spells CASSSSAGEETQYF. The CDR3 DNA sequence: TGTGCCAGCAGTTCATCGGCAGGGGAAGAGACCCAGTACTTC.

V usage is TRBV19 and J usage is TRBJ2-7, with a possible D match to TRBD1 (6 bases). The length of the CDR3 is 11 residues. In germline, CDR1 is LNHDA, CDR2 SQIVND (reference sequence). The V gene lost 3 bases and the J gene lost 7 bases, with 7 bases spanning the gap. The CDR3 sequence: CASSIQGEQYF. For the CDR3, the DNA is TGTGCCAGTAGTATCCAGGGGGAGCAGTACTTC.

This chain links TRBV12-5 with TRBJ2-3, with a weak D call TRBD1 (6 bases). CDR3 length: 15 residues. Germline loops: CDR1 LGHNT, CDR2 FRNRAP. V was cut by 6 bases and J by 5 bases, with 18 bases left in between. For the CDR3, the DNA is TGTGCTAGTGGCACCTCAGGGGCGCGCAAAGATACGCAGTATTTT. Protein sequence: CASGTSGARKDTQYF.

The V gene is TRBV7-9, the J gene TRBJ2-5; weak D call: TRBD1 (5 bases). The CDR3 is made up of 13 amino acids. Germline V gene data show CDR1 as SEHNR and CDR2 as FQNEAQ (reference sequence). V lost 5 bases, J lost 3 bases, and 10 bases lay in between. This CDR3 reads CASSHDSKETQYF. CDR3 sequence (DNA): TGTGCCAGCAGCCACGACAGTAAAGAGACCCAGTACTTC.

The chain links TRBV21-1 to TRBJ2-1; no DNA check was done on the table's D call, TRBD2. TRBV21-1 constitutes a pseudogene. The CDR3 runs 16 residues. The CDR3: CASSKATPEEENEQFF. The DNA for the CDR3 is TGTGCCAGCAGCAAAGCGACCCCTGAGGAGGAAAATGAGCAGTTCTTC.

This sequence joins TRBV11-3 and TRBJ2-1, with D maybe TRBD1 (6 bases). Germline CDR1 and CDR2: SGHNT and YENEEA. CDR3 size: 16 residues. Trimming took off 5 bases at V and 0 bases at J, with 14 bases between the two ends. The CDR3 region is CASSLRGYSSYNEQFF. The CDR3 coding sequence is TGTGCCAGCAGCCTCAGGGGTTATAGCTCCTACAATGAGCAGTTCTTC.

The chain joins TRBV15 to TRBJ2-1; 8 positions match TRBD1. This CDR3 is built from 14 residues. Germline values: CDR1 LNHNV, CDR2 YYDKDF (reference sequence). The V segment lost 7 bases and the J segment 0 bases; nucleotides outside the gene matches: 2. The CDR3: CATNTGGSYNEQFF. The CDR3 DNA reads TGTGCCACCAACACAGGGGGCTCCTACAATGAGCAGTTCTTC.

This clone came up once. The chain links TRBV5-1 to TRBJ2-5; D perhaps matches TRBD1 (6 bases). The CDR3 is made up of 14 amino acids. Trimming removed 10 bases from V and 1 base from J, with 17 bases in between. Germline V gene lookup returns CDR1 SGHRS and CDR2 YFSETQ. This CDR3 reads CAGKAGQPQETQYF. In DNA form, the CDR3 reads TGCGCCGGCAAGGCCGGACAGCCCCAAGAGACCCAGTACTTC.

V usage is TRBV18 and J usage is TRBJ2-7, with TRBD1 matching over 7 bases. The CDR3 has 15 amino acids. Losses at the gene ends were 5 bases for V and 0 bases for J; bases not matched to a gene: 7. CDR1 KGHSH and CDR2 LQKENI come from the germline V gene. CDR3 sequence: CASSSGQASSYEQYF. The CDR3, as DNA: TGTGCCAGCTCATCTGGACAGGCGAGCTCCTACGAGCAGTACTTC. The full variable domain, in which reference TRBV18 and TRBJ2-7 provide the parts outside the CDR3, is NAGVMQNPRHLVRRRGQEARLRCSPMKGHSHVYWYRQLPEEGLKFMVYLQKENIIDESGMPKERFSAEFPKEGPSILRIQQVVRGDSAAYFCASSSGQASSYEQYFGPGTRLTVT.

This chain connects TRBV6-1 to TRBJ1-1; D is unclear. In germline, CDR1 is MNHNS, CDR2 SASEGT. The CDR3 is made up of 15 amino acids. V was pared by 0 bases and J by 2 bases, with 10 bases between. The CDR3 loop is CASSEAGRYNTEAFF. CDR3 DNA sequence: TGTGCCAGCAGTGAAGCTGGCAGGTACAACACTGAAGCTTTCTTT.

The CDR3 nucleotides are TGTGCCAGCACCAGGGGACAGGGGAATGGCTACACCTTC. This sequence encodes CASTRGQGNGYTF. The chain recombines TRBV27 with TRBJ1-2, with TRBD1 identical over 10 bases. The CDR3 is 13 residues long. Trimming took 7 bases from V and 6 from J; bases not matched to a gene: 5. The germline V gene encodes CDR1 MNHEY and CDR2 SMNVEV (reference sequence).

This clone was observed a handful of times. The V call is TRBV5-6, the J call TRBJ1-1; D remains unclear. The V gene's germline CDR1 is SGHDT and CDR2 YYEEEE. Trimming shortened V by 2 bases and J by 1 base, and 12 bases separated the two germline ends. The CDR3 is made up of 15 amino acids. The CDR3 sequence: CASSFVPPRNTEAFF. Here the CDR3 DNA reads TGTGCCAGCAGCTTTGTCCCACCGCGGAACACTGAAGCTTTCTTT.

CDR3 in DNA: TGTGCCAGTAGTATACGGGACAGATCCTATGGCTACACCTTC. It codes for CASSIRDRSYGYTF. The rearrangement joins TRBV19 to TRBJ1-2, with TRBD1 matching 7 bases. CDR1 is LNHDA and CDR2 is SQIVND in the germline V gene (reference sequence). CDR3 size: 14 residues. V lost 2 bases, J lost 4 bases, and 4 bases stayed unmatched.

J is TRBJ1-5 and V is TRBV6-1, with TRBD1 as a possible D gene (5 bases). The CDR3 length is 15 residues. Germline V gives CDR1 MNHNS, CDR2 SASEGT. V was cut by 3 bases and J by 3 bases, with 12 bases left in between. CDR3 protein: CASSDGGRNNQPQHF. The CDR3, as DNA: TGTGCCAGCAGTGACGGGGGACGCAACAATCAGCCCCAGCATTTT.

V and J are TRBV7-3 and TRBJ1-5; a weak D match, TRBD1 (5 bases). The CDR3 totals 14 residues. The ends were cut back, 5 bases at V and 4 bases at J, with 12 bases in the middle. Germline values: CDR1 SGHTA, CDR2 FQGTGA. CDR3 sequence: CASSAGRGNQPQHF. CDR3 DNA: TGTGCCAGCAGCGCGGGACGGGGTAATCAGCCCCAGCATTTT.

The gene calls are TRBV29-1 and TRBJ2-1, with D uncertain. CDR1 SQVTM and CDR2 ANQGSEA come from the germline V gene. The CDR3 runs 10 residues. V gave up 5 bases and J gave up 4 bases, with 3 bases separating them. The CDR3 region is CSVQYNEQFF. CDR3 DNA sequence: TGCAGCGTTCAGTACAATGAGCAGTTCTTC.

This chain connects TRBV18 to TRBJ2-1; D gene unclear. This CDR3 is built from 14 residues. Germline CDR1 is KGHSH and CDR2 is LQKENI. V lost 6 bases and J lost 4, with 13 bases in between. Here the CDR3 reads CASSPGLDYNEQFF. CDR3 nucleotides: TGTGCCAGCTCCCCAGGTTTAGATTACAATGAGCAGTTCTTC.

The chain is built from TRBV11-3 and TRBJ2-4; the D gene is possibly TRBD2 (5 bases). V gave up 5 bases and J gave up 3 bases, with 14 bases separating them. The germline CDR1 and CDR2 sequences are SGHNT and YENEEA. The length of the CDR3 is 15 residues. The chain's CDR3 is CASSPNPEGKNIQYF. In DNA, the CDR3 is TGTGCCAGCAGCCCCAACCCTGAGGGCAAAAACATTCAGTACTTC.

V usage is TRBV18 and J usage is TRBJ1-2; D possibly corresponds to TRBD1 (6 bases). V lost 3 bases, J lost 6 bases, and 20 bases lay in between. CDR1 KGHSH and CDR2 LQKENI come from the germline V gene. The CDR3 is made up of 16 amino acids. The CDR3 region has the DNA TGTGCCAGCTCACCCGCCCCAAGGACAGTACTGAATGGCTACACCTTC. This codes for CASSPAPRTVLNGYTF.